The 30 T cell receptor beta chains below all came from one sample that was sequenced in a study of cytomegalovirus exposure and HLA in healthy donors. PCR involved 60 Vbeta and 13 Jbeta primers. Repertoires were generated with immunoSEQ multiplex PCR, while TCRdb's copy carries only in-frame clones and drops some. The repertoire consists of tens of thousands of clones, with roughly two thirds occurring once and the leading ten covering roughly 7.2%. Sequenced sample: PBMCs. These receptors were taken from a man aged 35 to 55 in good health and CMV-seropositive.

The V call is TRBV7-8, the J call TRBJ2-7; 8 bases are a match to TRBD2. CDR1 is SGHVS, CDR2 FQNEAQ, per germline. CDR3 length: 15 amino acids. The V and J ends lost 3 bases and 1 base, in that order; junction bases with no gene match: 5. CDR3 sequence (DNA): TGTGCCAGCAGCTTTAATAGCGGGACTTCCTACGAGCAGTACTTC. Its translation: CASSFNSGTSYEQYF.

The genes are TRBV19 and TRBJ1-2; D is unclear. The CDR3 covers 15 residues. V was clipped by 5 bases and J by 0 bases, with 13 bases between them. CDR1 LNHDA and CDR2 SQIVND come from the germline V gene (reference sequence). The CDR3 DNA reads TGTGCCAGTAGTTTCCCGGAGACGGCTAACTATGGCTACACCTTC. Its translation is CASSFPETANYGYTF.

Only a few counts were recorded for this clone. The CDR3 protein is CASSDPTGSNEKLFF. CDR3 DNA: TGCGCCAGCAGCGACCCGACAGGGTCTAATGAAAAACTGTTTTTT. The V gene is TRBV5-1, the J gene TRBJ1-4; 7 nucleotides line up with TRBD1. Germline trimming cut 4 bases from V and 3 bases from J; bases unmatched to any gene: 6. CDR3 length: 15 amino acids. Germline assignment: CDR1 SGHRS and CDR2 YFSETQ.

The sample holds a few counts of this clone. This sequence joins TRBV10-2 and TRBJ1-5, with TRBD1 matching 8 bases. The J segment lost 2 bases and the V segment lost 5 bases, leaving 5 bases of the junction unmatched. The CDR3 contains 15 residues. The V gene's germline CDR1 is WSHSY and CDR2 SAAADI. The CDR3 loop is CASSNTDRGNQPQHF. The DNA for the CDR3 is TGCGCCAGCAGTAATACGGACAGGGGCAATCAGCCCCAGCATTTT.

The V gene is TRBV2, the J gene TRBJ1-3, with D tentatively TRBD1 (6 bases). This CDR3 region has 12 residues. Germline-derived CDR1 and CDR2 are SNHLY and FYNNEI. Trimming pared 7 bases from V and 2 bases from J, leaving 6 bases between. CDR3: CASNRAGNTIYF. Here the CDR3 DNA reads TGTGCCAGCAACAGGGCTGGAAACACCATATATTTT. The variable domain in full, completed from reference TRBV2 and TRBJ1-3, reads EPEVTQTPSHQVTQMGQEVILRCVPISNHLYFYWYRQILGQKVEFLVSFYNNEISEKSEIFDDQFSVERPDGSNFTLKIRSTKLEDSAMYFCASNRAGNTIYFGEGSWLTVV.

The chain couples TRBV10-1 to TRBJ1-1, with TRBD1 matching over 10 bases. The CDR3 has 14 amino acids. J was trimmed by 4 bases and V by 6 bases; bases with no gene match: 5. From germline, CDR1 is WNHNN and CDR2 SYGVQD (reference sequence). This CDR3 is CASRPGTGVTEAFF. The CDR3 nucleotides read TGCGCCAGCAGACCCGGGACAGGGGTCACTGAAGCTTTCTTT.

The rearrangement joins TRBV7-9 to TRBJ1-6, with D hard to call. CDR3 length equals 18 residues. Trimming shortened V by 5 bases and J by 0 bases, and 17 bases separated the two germline ends. CDR1 and CDR2 (germline): SEHNR, FQNEAQ (reference sequence). CDR3 sequence reads: CASSDEDGRSSYNSPLHF. CDR3 bases: TGTGCCAGCAGCGACGAGGACGGGAGGAGCTCCTATAATTCACCCCTCCACTTT. Complete variable domain (other parts from reference TRBV7-9 and TRBJ1-6): DTGVSQNPRHKITKRGQNVTFRCDPISEHNRLYWYRQTLGQGPEFLTYFQNEAQLEKSRLLSDRFSAERPKGSFSTLEIQRTEQGDSAMYLCASSDEDGRSSYNSPLHFGNGTRLTVT.

The chain carries TRBV6-1 and TRBJ1-6; 7 nucleotides agree with TRBD1. V dropped 6 bases and J dropped 8; count of bases not matched to a gene: 7. Germline V gene sequence: CDR1 MNHNS, CDR2 SASEGT. The CDR3 length is 14 residues. The CDR3 coding sequence is TGTGCCAGCAGCCGACAGGGCACGGATTCACCCCTCCACTTT. Translation gives CASSRQGTDSPLHF.

The chain is built from TRBV20-1 and TRBJ1-1, with TRBD1 matching 7 bases. CDR3 length equals 10 residues. V dropped 6 bases and J dropped 7; count of bases not matched to a gene: 2. Germline V gene lookup returns CDR1 DFQATT and CDR2 SNEGSKA (reference sequence). CDR3 sequence (DNA): TGCAGTGCCGGGACAGTTGAAGCTTTCTTT. It translates to CSAGTVEAFF.

V usage is TRBV27 and J usage is TRBJ1-4; D remains ambiguous. The CDR3 extends over 13 amino acids. Trimming left V 2 bases short and J 5 bases short, with 6 bases between. CDR1 is MNHEY and CDR2 is SMNVEV in the germline V gene (reference sequence). Here the CDR3 DNA reads TGTGCCAGCAGTTTAGCGGGGAATGAAAAACTGTTTTTT. Amino acid sequence: CASSLAGNEKLFF.

The chain is built from TRBV10-3 and TRBJ2-7, with 9 nucleotides matching TRBD1. Germline trimming cut 10 bases from V and 2 bases from J; bases unmatched to any gene: 12. Germline CDR1 ENHRY, CDR2 SYGVKD. This CDR3 has 15 residues. CDR3 sequence reads: CASRERTGVTYEQYF. DNA of the CDR3: TGTGCCAGCCGAGAGAGGACAGGGGTTACCTACGAGCAGTACTTC.

The chain recombines TRBV28 with TRBJ1-5; a possible D gene is TRBD1 (5 bases). V lost 3 bases to trimming and J lost 4 bases, with 13 bases between them. Germline assignment: CDR1 MDHEN and CDR2 SYDVKM. The CDR3 consists of 15 residues. The CDR3 bases are TGTGCCAGCAGTTTCGGGACTGCCTTTAATCAGCCCCAGCATTTT. Its protein product is CASSFGTAFNQPQHF.

This clone was picked up a small number of times. The V and J genes are TRBV5-1 and TRBJ1-1; weak D call: TRBD1 (6 bases). CDR3 length: 13 amino acids. Trimming took 4 bases from V and 2 from J, leaving 9 bases between them. Germline assignment: CDR1 SGHRS and CDR2 YFSETQ. CDR3 sequence: CASSVDRNTEAFF. The CDR3 DNA reads TGCGCCAGCAGCGTGGACAGAAACACTGAAGCTTTCTTT.

The chain recombines TRBV29-1 with TRBJ1-1, with no clear D. Germline values: CDR1 SQVTM, CDR2 ANQGSEA. The CDR3 is made up of 18 amino acids. The V and J ends lost 0 bases and 0 bases respectively, with 20 bases between them. For the CDR3, the DNA is TGCAGCGTTGAAGATCGGCTCCGGCAGACAATTATGAACACTGAAGCTTTCTTT. This codes for CSVEDRLRQTIMNTEAFF.

The rearrangement uses TRBV7-2 and TRBJ1-1, with D unclear. The V and J ends lost 5 bases and 1 base respectively, with 8 bases between them. Germline V lookup: CDR1 SGHTA, CDR2 FQGNSA. This CDR3 is 13 amino acids long. This CDR3 is CASSQQPNTEAFF. The DNA for the CDR3 is TGTGCCAGCAGCCAACAGCCGAACACTGAAGCTTTCTTT.

This clone came up a few times. The genes are TRBV30 and TRBJ1-5, with 7 bases fitting TRBD1. CDR1 GTSNPN and CDR2 SVGIG come from the germline V gene (reference sequence). V lost 6 bases to trimming and J lost 2 bases; unmatched junction nucleotides: 4. The CDR3 totals 13 residues. CDR3 loop: CACRDRRNQPQHF. CDR3 nucleotide sequence: TGTGCCTGTAGGGACAGACGCAATCAGCCCCAGCATTTT.

The CDR3 loop is CASSDQGRGLYEQYF. CDR3 DNA: TGTGCCAGTAGCGATCAGGGCAGGGGGCTTTACGAGCAGTACTTC. J is TRBJ2-7 and V is TRBV19, with TRBD1 identical over 8 bases. V was pared by 6 bases and J by 4 bases, with 11 bases of the junction left unmatched. CDR3 length: 15 amino acids. Germline assignment: CDR1 LNHDA and CDR2 SQIVND (reference sequence).

The V and J genes are TRBV29-1 and TRBJ2-7, with 9 positions matching TRBD1. CDR1 and CDR2 (germline): SQVTM, ANQGSEA. CDR3 length: 18 amino acids. Unmatched junction bases numbered 18, after V lost 4 bases and J lost 2 bases. CDR3 in DNA: TGCAGCGTTGGGGCCGGGATTAACCGGGACAGGGCGACCTACGAGCAGTACTTC. Encoded protein: CSVGAGINRDRATYEQYF.

The J gene is TRBJ1-2, the V gene TRBV6-1, with TRBD1 identical over 9 bases. CDR3 length equals 14 residues. Germline CDR1 reads MNHNS; CDR2 reads SASEGT. Trimming took 2 bases from V and 5 from J; bases not matched to a gene: 3. The CDR3 sequence: CASSETDRGYGYTF. In DNA form, the CDR3 reads TGTGCCAGCAGTGAAACGGACAGGGGTTATGGCTACACCTTC.

The chain recombines TRBV30 with TRBJ2-1, with TRBD1 as a possible D gene (6 bases). Trimming stripped 3 bases from V and 4 bases from J, with 10 bases between. The CDR3 covers 13 residues. CDR1 GTSNPN and CDR2 SVGIG come from the germline V gene (reference sequence). The CDR3 spells CAWRGTRYNEQFF. The CDR3 coding sequence is TGTGCCTGGAGGGGGACACGTTACAATGAGCAGTTCTTC. The full variable domain, completed using reference TRBV30 and TRBJ2-1, is SQTIHQWPATLVQPVGSPLSLECTVEGTSNPNLYWYRQAAGRGLQLLFYSVGIGQISSEVPQNLSASRPQDRQFILSSKKLLLSDSGFYLCAWRGTRYNEQFFGPGTRLTVL.

Regarding this clone: The junction shows a germline mismatch at one end, possibly a read error. The chain employs TRBV7-7 and TRBJ2-7; D is undetermined. The CDR3 covers 13 residues. Germline values: CDR1 SSHAT, CDR2 FNYEAQ (reference sequence). The CDR3 bases are TGTGCTAGCAGCCTTCAGTCGGGTTTCGAGCAGTACTTC. Translation gives CASSLQSGFEQYF.

V usage is TRBV7-2 and J usage is TRBJ2-2; 8 bases map to TRBD1. The CDR3 contains 16 residues. V shed 5 bases, J shed 3 bases, and the junction held 8 bases outside the gene matches. Germline lookup yields CDR1 SGHTA and CDR2 FQGNSA. This CDR3 is CASSLQTGVHTGELFF. Written as DNA, the CDR3 is TGTGCCAGCAGCCTCCAGACAGGGGTGCACACCGGGGAGCTGTTTTTT.

V is TRBV2 and J is TRBJ2-2; perhaps TRBD1 as D (6 bases). This CDR3 comprises 14 residues. V was shortened by 8 bases and J by 5 bases, with 15 bases between the two germline ends. The germline CDR1 and CDR2 sequences are SNHLY and FYNNEI. CDR3 sequence: CASAPGQRTGELFF. The CDR3 DNA reads TGTGCCAGCGCCCCGGGACAACGAACCGGGGAGCTGTTTTTT.

This sequence joins TRBV6-4 and TRBJ2-7; TRBD1 agrees at 8 bases. CDR1 is MRHNA, CDR2 SNTAGT, per germline. V was clipped by 0 bases and J by 0 bases; unmatched bases: 1. CDR3 size: 15 residues. CDR3 nucleotides: TGTGCCAGCAGTGACTCGACAGGGGCCTCCTACGAGCAGTACTTC. It specifies CASSDSTGASYEQYF.

This chain uses TRBV6-4 with TRBJ2-7, with a tentative D call TRBD2 (5 bases). Germline CDR1 and CDR2: MRHNA and SNTAGT. The V end was cut by 3 bases, the J end by 3 bases, with 9 bases between. The length of the CDR3 is 13 residues. The CDR3 bases are TGTGCCAGCAGTGAAGGACTGGACTACGAGCAGTACTTC. This gives the protein CASSEGLDYEQYF.

This chain connects TRBV9 to TRBJ2-3; 11 bases map to TRBD2. Germline trimming cut 3 bases from V and 5 bases from J; bases unmatched to any gene: 5. There are 15 residues in the CDR3. The germline CDR1 and CDR2 sequences are SGDLS and YYNGEE. CDR3 coding DNA: TGTGCCAGCAGCGGGTCCGGGACTAGCGGAGATACGCAGTATTTT. Translating it yields CASSGSGTSGDTQYF. Drawing the rest from reference TRBV9 and TRBJ2-3, the complete variable domain is DSGVTQTPKHLITATGQRVTLRCSPRSGDLSVYWYQQSLDQGLQFLIQYYNGEERAKGNILERFSAQQFPDLHSELNLSSLELGDSALYFCASSGSGTSGDTQYFGPGTRLTVL.

The V and J genes are TRBV28 and TRBJ2-7; D might be TRBD2 (6 bases). CDR1 and CDR2 (germline): MDHEN, SYDVKM. Trimming took 4 bases from V and 2 from J, leaving 18 bases between them. The CDR3 sequence is 16 residues long. CDR3 region: CASSSEFGGETYEQYF. The CDR3 DNA is TGTGCCAGCAGTTCCGAATTTGGCGGGGAAACCTACGAGCAGTACTTC.

The J gene is TRBJ1-4, the V gene TRBV27; D possibly corresponds to TRBD1 (5 bases). Trimming stripped 7 bases from V and 3 bases from J, with 12 bases between. From germline, CDR1 is MNHEY and CDR2 SMNVEV (reference sequence). This CDR3 region has 14 residues. The CDR3 sequence: CASTRGGSNEKLFF. CDR3 DNA: TGTGCCAGCACCCGGGGGGGATCTAATGAAAAACTGTTTTTT.

The chain has TRBV29-1 and TRBJ1-2; possibly TRBD1 for D (6 bases). This CDR3 region has 13 residues. CDR1 is SQVTM, CDR2 ANQGSEA, per germline. Trimming removed 6 bases at V and 2 bases at J, with 13 bases between. In nucleotides, the CDR3 is TGCAGCGTGGGGGGAGGGGGGAACTATGGCTACACCTTC. Amino acids: CSVGGGGNYGYTF. The whole variable domain, filled in from reference TRBV29-1 and TRBJ1-2, reads SAVISQKPSRDICQRGTSLTIQCQVDSQVTMMFWYRQQPGQSLTLIATANQGSEATYESGFVIDKFPISRPNLTFSTLTVSNMSPEDSSIYLCSVGGGGNYGYTFGSGTRLTVV.

In this sample, this clone turned up a few times. The chain couples TRBV4-3 to TRBJ2-1, with 7 positions matching TRBD1. Germline trimming cut 2 bases from V and 0 bases from J; bases unmatched to any gene: 4. Germline V gives CDR1 LGHNA, CDR2 YSLEER. This CDR3 has 16 residues. The CDR3 nucleotides are TGCGCCAGCAGCCAATCTACAGGGGACTCCTACAATGAGCAGTTCTTC. It is translated as CASSQSTGDSYNEQFF.